These 25 T cell receptor beta chains originate from one sample sequenced in a study of blood T cell repertoires in COVID-19. Produced via immunoSEQ multiplex PCR; TCRdb's table is partial and in-frame only. The table has some 670,000 clones, about nine tenths seen once; the top ten hold around 0.3%. The sample taken for sequencing was peripheral blood. All receptors derive from a woman between 18 and 29 years old with acute or convalescent COVID-19.

In its sample, this clone was seen once. The chain employs TRBV21-1 and TRBJ2-1; TRBD2 is the table's D call and was not checked against the DNA. TRBV21-1 is assigned pseudogene status. The CDR3 is 14 residues long. The chain's CDR3 is CASSPTSGGPEQFF. For the CDR3, the DNA is TGTGCCAGCAGTCCCACTAGCGGGGGCCCTGAGCAGTTCTTC.

This sequence joins TRBV7-2 and TRBJ2-2, with TRBD1 identical over 8 bases. V lost 2 bases, J lost 5 bases, and 10 bases stayed unmatched. Germline-derived CDR1 and CDR2 are SGHTA and FQGNSA. The CDR3 is 17 amino acids. The CDR3 loop is CASSLSVQGAGTGELFF. In DNA form, the CDR3 reads TGTGCCAGCAGCTTAAGTGTCCAGGGGGCCGGAACCGGGGAGCTGTTTTTT.

The chain has TRBV9 and TRBJ2-3; 8 nucleotides match TRBD2. This CDR3 is built from 18 residues. The junction had 13 bases not matched to a gene; V was cut back by 2 bases and J by 2 bases. Germline-derived CDR1 and CDR2 are SGDLS and YYNGEE. CDR3 amino acids: CASSVSLLRAGATDTQYF. The CDR3 nucleotides are TGTGCCAGCAGCGTCTCCCTCCTCCGAGCGGGGGCCACAGATACGCAGTATTTT.

The sample holds a few counts of this clone. At the DNA level, this CDR3 is encoded by other sequences in the same sample as well. The chain recombines TRBV2 with TRBJ1-2, with D possibly matching TRBD1 (6 bases). Trimming pared 3 bases from V and 4 bases from J, leaving 9 bases between. The CDR3 totals 13 residues. CDR1 and CDR2 from the germline V gene are SNHLY and FYNNEI. CDR3 sequence: CASSEGRGYGYTF. In nucleotides, the CDR3 is TGTGCCAGCAGTGAGGGCAGGGGCTATGGCTACACCTTC.

The genes are TRBV2 and TRBJ1-2; a possible D gene is TRBD1 (5 bases). The germline V and J ends were trimmed by 6 bases and 4 bases, with 9 bases remaining between them. This CDR3 region has 12 residues. Germline CDR1 and CDR2: SNHLY and FYNNEI. CDR3 bases: TGTGCCAGCAGCAGGGCCCTCTATGGCTACACCTTC. It is translated as CASSRALYGYTF.

This clone was recorded once. The rearrangement uses TRBV5-1 and TRBJ2-2; 12 bases map to TRBD2. This CDR3 comprises 16 residues. CDR1 is SGHRS, CDR2 YFSETQ, per germline. V was pared by 4 bases and J by 6 bases, with 7 bases of the junction left unmatched. This CDR3 is CASSASTSGGSGELFF. The CDR3 DNA reads as TGCGCCAGCAGCGCCTCGACTAGCGGGGGATCCGGGGAGCTGTTTTTT. The variable domain in full, completed from reference TRBV5-1 and TRBJ2-2, reads KAGVTQTPRYLIKTRGQQVTLSCSPISGHRSVSWYQQTPGQGLQFLFEYFSETQRNKGNFPGRFSGRQFSNSRSEMNVSTLELGDSALYLCASSASTSGGSGELFFGEGSRLTVL.

As regards this clone: The sample has other DNA sequences that encode this CDR3 too. The gene calls are TRBV18 and TRBJ2-7, with TRBD1 matching over 9 bases. The CDR3 runs 14 residues. The germline CDR1 and CDR2 sequences are KGHSH and LQKENI. The trim removed 3 bases at V and 2 bases at J, leaving 2 bases unmatched. CDR3 bases: TGTGCCAGCTCACCGGGACAGGGCGCCTACGAGCAGTACTTC. Translation gives CASSPGQGAYEQYF.

This clone was recorded once. The chain combines TRBV14 with TRBJ2-7; D is perhaps TRBD1 (6 bases). Germline V gene sequence: CDR1 SGHDN, CDR2 FVKESK. V was shortened by 0 bases and J by 3 bases, with 12 bases between the two germline ends. The CDR3 is 15 residues long. DNA for the CDR3: TGTGCCAGCAGCCAAGATGGGGCCAGGGGCTACGAGCAGTACTTC. It codes for CASSQDGARGYEQYF.

The genes are TRBV12-5 and TRBJ2-1; the D is unclear. CDR1 LGHNT and CDR2 FRNRAP come from the germline V gene. The ends were cut back, 2 bases at V and 7 bases at J, with 6 bases in the middle. The CDR3 is 12 residues long. The CDR3 is CASGLSENEQFF. CDR3 nucleotide sequence: TGTGCTAGTGGTTTGAGCGAAAATGAGCAGTTCTTC. The full variable domain, with the rest looked up from reference TRBV12-5 and TRBJ2-1, is DARVTQTPRHKVTEMGQEVTMRCQPILGHNTVFWYRQTMMQGLELLAYFRNRAPLDDSGMPKDRFSAEMPDATLATLKIQPSEPRDSAVYFCASGLSENEQFFGPGTRLTVL.

V and J are TRBV7-2 and TRBJ2-1, with D possibly matching TRBD1 (6 bases). Germline values: CDR1 SGHTA, CDR2 FQGNSA. The CDR3 length is 13 residues. Trimming stripped 3 bases from V and 6 bases from J, with 9 bases between. Here the CDR3 reads CASSFDRRNEQFF. The CDR3 nucleotides are TGTGCCAGCAGCTTCGACAGGCGCAATGAGCAGTTCTTC.

This chain uses TRBV7-2 with TRBJ2-7, with D maybe TRBD2 (6 bases). Trimming took 7 bases from V and 3 from J, leaving 31 bases between them. CDR1 and CDR2 (germline): SGHTA, FQGNSA. The CDR3 runs to 19 residues. CDR3 sequence reads: CASIPPTHPRGKGFYEQYF. In nucleotides, the CDR3 is TGTGCCAGCATTCCCCCCACCCACCCCCGGGGGAAGGGTTTCTACGAGCAGTACTTC.

The gene calls are TRBV9 and TRBJ2-7; 9 nucleotides line up with TRBD1. This CDR3 is built from 14 residues. Germline V gives CDR1 SGDLS, CDR2 YYNGEE. J gave up 5 bases and V 2 bases, and 5 bases lay outside the gene matches. This chain's CDR3 is CASSVGTGFNEQYF. The CDR3 DNA reads as TGTGCCAGCAGCGTCGGGACAGGGTTCAACGAGCAGTACTTC.

This chain joins TRBV30 and TRBJ1-2; no firm D call. The V gene lost 4 bases and the J gene lost 4 bases, with 13 bases spanning the gap. This CDR3 contains 13 residues. CDR1 and CDR2 (germline): GTSNPN, SVGIG (reference sequence). CDR3 nucleotide sequence: TGTGCCTGGACCCTCGACACTCGCTATGGCTACACCTTC. This gives the protein CAWTLDTRYGYTF.

V gene TRBV11-2 combines with J gene TRBJ1-4; D is undetermined. Germline V gene lookup returns CDR1 SGHAT and CDR2 FQNNGV. Between the trimmed V and J ends, which lost 2 bases and 14 bases, there was a span of 12 bases. The CDR3 loop spans 12 amino acids. DNA of the CDR3: TGTGCCAGCAGCTTATTCTCTGCGGATCTGTTTTTT. It is translated as CASSLFSADLFF.

In this sample, this clone turned up a few times. The V call is TRBV5-1, the J call TRBJ1-1; D remains unclear. There are 11 residues in the CDR3. V was pared by 4 bases and J by 10 bases, with 11 bases between. CDR1 and CDR2 (germline): SGHRS, YFSETQ. CDR3 region: CASSNLSGAFF. CDR3 coding DNA: TGCGCCAGCAGCAATCTAAGCGGAGCTTTCTTT.

This clone was picked up a small number of times. The chain combines TRBV4-2 with TRBJ1-2; D gene uncertain. Germline V gene sequence: CDR1 LGHNA, CDR2 YNFKEQ. V gave up 3 bases and J gave up 7 bases, with 15 bases separating them. This CDR3 has 14 residues. This CDR3 is CASSQGVEAFGYTF. The CDR3 DNA reads TGTGCCAGCAGCCAGGGAGTGGAGGCTTTTGGCTACACCTTC.

The chain recombines TRBV6-6 with TRBJ1-1; D perhaps matches TRBD1 (6 bases). Germline CDR1 is MNHNY and CDR2 is SVGAGI (reference sequence). The CDR3 totals 14 residues. With 6 bases removed from V and 0 bases from J, the gap between germline ends came to 11 bases. The CDR3 loop is CASRNTGMNTEAFF. CDR3 nucleotide sequence: TGTGCCAGCAGAAATACAGGGATGAACACTGAAGCTTTCTTT.

V usage is TRBV29-1 and J usage is TRBJ1-2; 7 positions match TRBD1. After removal of 7 bases from V and 1 base from J, the junction contained 6 bases not matched to a gene. CDR3 size: 13 residues. Per the germline V gene, CDR1 is SQVTM and CDR2 is ANQGSEA. CDR3 bases: TGCAGCGCTCCCGACAGGGATAACTATGGCTACACCTTC. Its protein product is CSAPDRDNYGYTF.

The chain carries TRBV4-3 and TRBJ2-7, with D possibly matching TRBD1 (6 bases). Germline loops: CDR1 LGHNA, CDR2 YSLEER. The V and J ends lost 3 bases and 6 bases respectively, with 12 bases between them. CDR3 length equals 13 residues. CDR3 sequence (DNA): TGCGCCAGCAGCCATATACAGGGTCTCGAGCAGTACTTC. Translation: CASSHIQGLEQYF.

The J gene is TRBJ2-7, the V gene TRBV19; 8 bases are a match to TRBD1. The CDR3 loop spans 15 amino acids. J gave up 3 bases and V 3 bases, and 7 bases lay outside the gene matches. Germline loops: CDR1 LNHDA, CDR2 SQIVND (reference sequence). CDR3 loop: CASSIAGTGVYEQYF. The CDR3 DNA sequence: TGTGCCAGTAGTATCGCGGGGACAGGTGTCTACGAGCAGTACTTC. Full variable domain (missing parts from reference TRBV19 and TRBJ2-7): DGGITQSPKYLFRKEGQNVTLSCEQNLNHDAMYWYRQDPGQGLRLIYYSQIVNDFQKGDIAEGYSVSREKKESFPLTVTSAQKNPTAFYLCASSIAGTGVYEQYFGPGTRLTVT.

This CDR3 reads CASSEGAAYGYTF. The CDR3 region has the DNA TGTGCCAGCAGTGAAGGGGCCGCCTATGGCTACACCTTC. The chain carries TRBV2 and TRBJ1-2, with unresolved D. V dropped 1 base and J dropped 4 bases, with 7 bases sitting between them. The CDR3 extends over 13 amino acids. Looked up from germline, CDR1 is SNHLY and CDR2 is FYNNEI.

V and J are TRBV9 and TRBJ2-3, with a weak D call TRBD2 (6 bases). Germline CDR1 and CDR2: SGDLS and YYNGEE. Trimming removed 0 bases at V and 3 bases at J, with 11 bases between. This CDR3 has 15 residues. The CDR3 region is CASSVEASETDTQYF. CDR3 DNA sequence: TGTGCCAGCAGCGTAGAGGCTAGCGAGACAGATACGCAGTATTTT.

This chain uses TRBV19 with TRBJ1-5; D unresolved. Germline V gene sequence: CDR1 LNHDA, CDR2 SQIVND (reference sequence). V lost 7 bases and J 3 bases, leaving 13 bases between the germline ends. The CDR3 has 14 amino acids. The CDR3 region is CASNEARVNQPQHF. The CDR3 bases are TGTGCCAGTAATGAGGCGAGGGTCAATCAGCCCCAGCATTTT. The full variable domain, its missing parts supplied by reference TRBV19 and TRBJ1-5, is DGGITQSPKYLFRKEGQNVTLSCEQNLNHDAMYWYRQDPGQGLRLIYYSQIVNDFQKGDIAEGYSVSREKKESFPLTVTSAQKNPTAFYLCASNEARVNQPQHFGDGTRLSIL.

The genes are TRBV5-8 and TRBJ1-5, with TRBD1 as a possible D gene (6 bases). Trimming took off 0 bases at V and 7 bases at J, with 8 bases between the two ends. This CDR3 region has 13 residues. Per the germline V gene, CDR1 is SGHTS and CDR2 is YDEGEE. CDR3 DNA: TGTGCCAGCAGCTTGGCAGGGGACCAGCCCCAGCATTTT. This gives the protein CASSLAGDQPQHF. Complete variable domain (other parts from reference TRBV5-8 and TRBJ1-5): EAGVTQSPTHLIKTRGQQATLRCSPISGHTSVYWYQQALGLGLQFLLWYDEGEERNRGNFPPRFSGRQFPNYSSELNVNALELEDSALYLCASSLAGDQPQHFGDGTRLSIL.

The chain recombines TRBV4-1 with TRBJ1-2, with no clear D. The CDR3 runs to 16 residues. The germline V gene encodes CDR1 MGHRA and CDR2 YSYEKL. Trimming removed 1 base from V and 2 bases from J, with 14 bases in between. The CDR3 nucleotides read TGCGCCAGCAGCCAAGTGGGAGAGGGTTGGAACTATGGCTACACCTTC. Residues: CASSQVGEGWNYGYTF.